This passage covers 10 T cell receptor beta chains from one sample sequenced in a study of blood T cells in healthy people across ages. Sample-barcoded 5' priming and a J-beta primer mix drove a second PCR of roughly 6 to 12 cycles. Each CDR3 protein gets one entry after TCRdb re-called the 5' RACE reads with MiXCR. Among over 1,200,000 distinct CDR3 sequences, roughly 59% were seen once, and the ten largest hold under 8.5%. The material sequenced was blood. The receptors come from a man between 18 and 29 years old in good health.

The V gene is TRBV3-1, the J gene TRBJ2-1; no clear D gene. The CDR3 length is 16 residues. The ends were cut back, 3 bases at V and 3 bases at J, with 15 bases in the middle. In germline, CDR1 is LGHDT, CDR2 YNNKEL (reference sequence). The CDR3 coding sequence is TGTGCCAGCAGCCACGGCGGAGCTCTAAACTACAATGAGCAGTTCTTC. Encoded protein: CASSHGGALNYNEQFF.

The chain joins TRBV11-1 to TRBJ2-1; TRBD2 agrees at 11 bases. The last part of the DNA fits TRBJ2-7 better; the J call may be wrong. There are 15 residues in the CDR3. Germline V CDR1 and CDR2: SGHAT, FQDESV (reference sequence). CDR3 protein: CASSRASGRYNEQYF. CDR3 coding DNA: TGTGCCAGCAGCCGAGCTAGCGGGAGGTACAATGAGCAGTACTTC.

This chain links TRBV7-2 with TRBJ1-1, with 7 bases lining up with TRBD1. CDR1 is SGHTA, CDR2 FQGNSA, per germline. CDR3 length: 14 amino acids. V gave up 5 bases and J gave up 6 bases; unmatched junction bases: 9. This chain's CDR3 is CASSTGQSPAEAFF. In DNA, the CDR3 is TGTGCCAGCAGCACGGGACAGTCCCCCGCTGAAGCTTTCTTT.

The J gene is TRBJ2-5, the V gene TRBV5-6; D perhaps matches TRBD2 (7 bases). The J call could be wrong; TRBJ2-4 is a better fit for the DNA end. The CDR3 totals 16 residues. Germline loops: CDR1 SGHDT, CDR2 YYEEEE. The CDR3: CASSTSGGRAKNIQYF. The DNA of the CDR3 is TGTGCCAGCAGCACCTCGGGGGGCCGGGCCAAAAACATTCAGTACTTC.

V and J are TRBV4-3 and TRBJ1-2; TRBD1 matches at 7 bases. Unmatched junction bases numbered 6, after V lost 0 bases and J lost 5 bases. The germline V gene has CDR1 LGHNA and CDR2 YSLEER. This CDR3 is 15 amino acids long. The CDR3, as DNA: TGCGCCAGCAGCCAAGATCGGGACAGTCGGTATGGCTACACCTTC. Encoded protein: CASSQDRDSRYGYTF.

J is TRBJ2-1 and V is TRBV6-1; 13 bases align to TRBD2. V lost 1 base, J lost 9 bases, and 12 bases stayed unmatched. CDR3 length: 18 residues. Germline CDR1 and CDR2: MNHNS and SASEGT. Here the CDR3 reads CASSEVPGTSGVMGEQFF. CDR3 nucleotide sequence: TGTGCCAGCAGTGAAGTACCCGGGACTAGCGGGGTGATGGGTGAGCAGTTCTTC.

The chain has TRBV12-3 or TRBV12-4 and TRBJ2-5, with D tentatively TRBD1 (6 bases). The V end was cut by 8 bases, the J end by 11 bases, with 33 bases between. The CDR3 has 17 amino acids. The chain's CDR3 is CASRPSTGRKVGNEQYF. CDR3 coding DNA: TGTGCCAGCCGACCGTCGACAGGAAGGAAGGTGGGGAATGAGCAGTACTTC.

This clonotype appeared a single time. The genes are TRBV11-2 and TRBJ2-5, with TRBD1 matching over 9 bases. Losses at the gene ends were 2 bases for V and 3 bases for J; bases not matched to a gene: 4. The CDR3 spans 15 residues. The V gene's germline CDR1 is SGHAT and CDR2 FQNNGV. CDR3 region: CASSLLGQGKETQYF. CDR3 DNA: TGTGCCAGCAGCTTACTGGGACAGGGTAAAGAGACCCAGTACTTC.

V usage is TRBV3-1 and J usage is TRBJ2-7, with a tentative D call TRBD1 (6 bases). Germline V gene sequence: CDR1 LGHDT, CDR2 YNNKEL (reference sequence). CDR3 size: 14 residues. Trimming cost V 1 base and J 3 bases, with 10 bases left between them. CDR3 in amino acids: CASSQVSGDYEQYF. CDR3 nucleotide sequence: TGTGCCAGCAGCCAAGTGTCAGGGGACTACGAGCAGTACTTC.

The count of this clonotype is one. For the CDR3, the DNA is TGTGCCAGCAGACCGGATTGGGACATCTCAGATACGCAGTATTTT. It codes for CASRPDWDISDTQYF. This chain links TRBV7-9 with TRBJ2-3; D is perhaps TRBD1 (6 bases). CDR3 length equals 15 residues. Germline V gene sequence: CDR1 SEHNR, CDR2 FQNEAQ (reference sequence). V was pared by 6 bases and J by 4 bases, with 17 bases between. Variable domain in full (rest from reference TRBV7-9 and TRBJ2-3): DTGVSQNPRHKITKRGQNVTFRCDPISEHNRLYWYRQTLGQGPEFLTYFQNEAQLEKSRLLSDRFSAERPKGSFSTLEIQRTEQGDSAMYLCASRPDWDISDTQYFGPGTRLTVL.